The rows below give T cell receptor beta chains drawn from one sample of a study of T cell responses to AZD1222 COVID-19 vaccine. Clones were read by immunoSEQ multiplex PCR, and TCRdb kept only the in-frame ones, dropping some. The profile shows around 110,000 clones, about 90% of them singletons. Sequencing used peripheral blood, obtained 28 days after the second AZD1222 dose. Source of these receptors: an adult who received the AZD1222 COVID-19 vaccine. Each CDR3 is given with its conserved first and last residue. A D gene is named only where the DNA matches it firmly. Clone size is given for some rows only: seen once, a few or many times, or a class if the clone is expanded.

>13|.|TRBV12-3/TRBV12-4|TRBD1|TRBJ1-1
TGTGCCAGCAGTAAGGACAGGGGCACTGAAGCTTTCTTT
CASSKDRGTEAFF
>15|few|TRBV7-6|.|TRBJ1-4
TGTGCCAGCACCCAGGATTTCGGGAGTAATGAAAAACTGTTTTTT
CASTQDFGSNEKLFF
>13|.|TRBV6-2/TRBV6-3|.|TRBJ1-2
TGTGCCAGCAGTTACGGGACGCAGTATGGCTACACCTTC
CASSYGTQYGYTF
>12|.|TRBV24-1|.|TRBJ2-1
TGTGCCACCAGTGAGGAGGGCCTTCGGCAGTTCTTC
CATSEEGLRQFF
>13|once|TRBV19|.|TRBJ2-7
TGTGCCAGTAGTGCCGGACTGGACTACGAGCAGTACTTC
CASSAGLDYEQYF
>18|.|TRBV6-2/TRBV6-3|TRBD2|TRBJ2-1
TGTGCCAGCAGTTACTCGATGGTGTCGGGACTATCCTACAATGAGCAGTTCTTC
CASSYSMVSGLSYNEQFF
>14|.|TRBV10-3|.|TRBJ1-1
TGTGCCATCAGTGAGATGAACGGGGGCACTGAAGCTTTCTTT
CAISEMNGGTEAFF
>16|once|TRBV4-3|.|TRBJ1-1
TGCGCCAGCAGCCAAGACCCACACTTCACGAACACTGAAGCTTTCTTT
CASSQDPHFTNTEAFF
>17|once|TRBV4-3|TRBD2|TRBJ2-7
TGCGCCAGCAGCCAAGATAGGACTAGCGGGAGGGTTTACGAGCAGTACTTC
CASSQDRTSGRVYEQYF
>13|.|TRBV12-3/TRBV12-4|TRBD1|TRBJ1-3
TGTGCCAGCAGGGACAGGGGTGGAAACACCATATATTTT
CASRDRGGNTIYF
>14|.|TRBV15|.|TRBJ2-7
TGTGCCACCAGCATCACTCCTATCTCCTACGAGCAGTACTTC
CATSITPISYEQYF
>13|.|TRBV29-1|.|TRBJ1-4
TGCAGCGCCTTAAGGGGTACTAATGAAAAACTGTTTTTT
CSALRGTNEKLFF
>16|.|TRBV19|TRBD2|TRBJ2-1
TGTGCCAGTAGTATCCCCGGGGGGAGCTCCTACAATGAGCAGTTCTTC
CASSIPGGSSYNEQFF
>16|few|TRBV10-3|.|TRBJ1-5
TGTGCCATCAGTGAGTCGATTATCCGACTTGAGAAGCCCCAGCATTTT
CAISESIIRLEKPQHF
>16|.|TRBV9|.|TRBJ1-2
TGTGCCAGCAGCGTCGGGACTGGGGGAACCAACTATGGCTACACCTTC
CASSVGTGGTNYGYTF
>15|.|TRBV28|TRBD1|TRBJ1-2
TGTGCCAGCAGTTTATGGAGTGGCAGGGGGAGTGGCTACACCTTC
CASSLWSGRGSGYTF
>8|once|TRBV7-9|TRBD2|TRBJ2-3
TGTGCCAGCAGCCTCGGGGGGTTT
CASSLGGF
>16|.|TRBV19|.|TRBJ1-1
TGTGCCAGTAGTATAAGTTACAGGCGCGCGAACACTGAAGCTTTCTTT
CASSISYRRANTEAFF
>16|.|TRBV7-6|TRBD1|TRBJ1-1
TGTGCCAGCAGCCTTATTCACACAGGGGCGTCGGCTGAAGCTTTCTTT
CASSLIHTGASAEAFF
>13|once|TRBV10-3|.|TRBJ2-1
TGTGCCATCAAGGTAGGGACCAACAATGAGCAGTTCTTC
CAIKVGTNNEQFF
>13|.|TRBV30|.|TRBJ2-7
TGTGCCTGGAGCGGGTTTGCATCCTACGAGCAGTACTTC
CAWSGFASYEQYF
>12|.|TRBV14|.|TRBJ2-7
TGTGCCAGCAGCCATATCCCATACGAGCAGTACTTC
CASSHIPYEQYF
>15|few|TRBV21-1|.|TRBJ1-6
TGTGCCAGCAGCAAAGAGGGCAGGGGGCCTTCACCCCTCCACTTT
CASSKEGRGPSPLHF
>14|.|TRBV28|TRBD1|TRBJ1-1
TGTGCCAGCAGTCAGACAGGGGGAATCACTGAAGCTTTCTTT
CASSQTGGITEAFF
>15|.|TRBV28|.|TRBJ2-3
TGTGCCAGCAGCCCCCCGGACTTTCCCGGGGATACGCAGTATTTT
CASSPPDFPGDTQYF
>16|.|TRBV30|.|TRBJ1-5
TGTGCCTGGACCCCTGGGGCAGGGTATAGCAATCAGCCCCAGCATTTT
CAWTPGAGYSNQPQHF
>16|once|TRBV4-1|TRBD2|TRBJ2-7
TGCGCCAGCAGCCAAGATAGGGCGGGAGGCACTTACGAGCAGTACTTC
CASSQDRAGGTYEQYF
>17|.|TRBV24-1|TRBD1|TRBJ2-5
TGTGCCACCAGTGAGACCCCGGGACAGGGGTACCAAGAGACCCAGTACTTC
CATSETPGQGYQETQYF
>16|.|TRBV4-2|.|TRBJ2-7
TGTGCCAGCAGCCAAGATATCTCCAGGGGTTACTACGAGCAGTACTTC
CASSQDISRGYYEQYF
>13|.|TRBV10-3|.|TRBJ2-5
TGTGCCATCAGTGAGTCGAGGGGTGAGACCCAGTACTTC
CAISESRGETQYF
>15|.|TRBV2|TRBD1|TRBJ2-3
TGTGCCAGCAGTGAGGACAGGTCTAGCACAGATACGCAGTATTTT
CASSEDRSSTDTQYF
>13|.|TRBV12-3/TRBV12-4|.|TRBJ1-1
TGTGCCAGCTCCCGAGGCGGGAACACTGAAGCTTTCTTT
CASSRGGNTEAFF
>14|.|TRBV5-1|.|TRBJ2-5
TGCGCCAGCAGCGTAGGACTGCAGAAAGAGACCCAGTACTTC
CASSVGLQKETQYF
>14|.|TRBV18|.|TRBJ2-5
TGTGCCAGCTCACCGCAGGGAGCAACGGAGACCCAGTACTTC
CASSPQGATETQYF
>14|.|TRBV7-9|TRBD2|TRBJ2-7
TGTGCCAGCAGCTTAGGTGGGAGGGACGGCGAGCAGTACTTC
CASSLGGRDGEQYF
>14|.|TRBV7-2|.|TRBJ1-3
TGTGCCAGCAGCTTCGGCGGGGTTGGAAACACCATATATTTT
CASSFGGVGNTIYF
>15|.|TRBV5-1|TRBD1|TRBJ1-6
TGCGCCAGCAGCATACCCGGGACAGGGAATTCACCCCTCCACTTT
CASSIPGTGNSPLHF
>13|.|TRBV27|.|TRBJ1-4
TGTGCCAGCAGTTTTAATACTAATGAAAAACTGTTTTTT
CASSFNTNEKLFF
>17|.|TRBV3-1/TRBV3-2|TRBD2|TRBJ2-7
TGTGCCAGCAGCTCCGGGTCTAGCGGGTCTATCTCCTACGAGCAGTACTTC
CASSSGSSGSISYEQYF
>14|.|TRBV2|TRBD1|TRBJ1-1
TGTGCCAGCAGTCTGGGGCAGGGGGCAGGTGAAGCTTTCTTT
CASSLGQGAGEAFF
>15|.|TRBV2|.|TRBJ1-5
TGTGCCAGCAATCAGGAAGGGTTCAGCAATCAGCCCCAGCATTTT
CASNQEGFSNQPQHF
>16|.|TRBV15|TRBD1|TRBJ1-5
TGTGCCACCAGCAGAGATTTTGGAGGGGGCAGTCAGCCCCAGCATTTT
CATSRDFGGGSQPQHF
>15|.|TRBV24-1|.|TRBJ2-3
TGTGCCACCAGTGATTCCTATCTAGGGGCAGATACGCAGTATTTT
CATSDSYLGADTQYF
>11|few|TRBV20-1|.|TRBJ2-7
TGCAGTGCTAGTTCGGGCCACGAGCAGTACTTC
CSASSGHEQYF
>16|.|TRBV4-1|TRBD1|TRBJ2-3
TGCGCCAGCAGCCAGGTGACAGGGTCGGACACAGATACGCAGTATTTT
CASSQVTGSDTDTQYF
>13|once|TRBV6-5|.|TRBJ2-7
TGTGCCAGCAGCTGGGGACTCACCTACGAGCAGTACTTC
CASSWGLTYEQYF
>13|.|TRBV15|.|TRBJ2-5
TGTGCCACCAGCAGAGAGAGGCCGGAGACCCAGTACTTC
CATSRERPETQYF
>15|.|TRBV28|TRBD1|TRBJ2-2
TGTGCCAGCAGGAGACAGGGGACGAACACCGGGGAGCTGTTTTTT
CASRRQGTNTGELFF
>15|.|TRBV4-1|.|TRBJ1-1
TGCGCCAGCAGCCCGATAGGGAGACTGAACACTGAAGCTTTCTTT
CASSPIGRLNTEAFF
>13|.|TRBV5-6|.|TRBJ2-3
TGTGTCAGCAGCTGGGACAACACAGATACGCAGTATTTT
CVSSWDNTDTQYF
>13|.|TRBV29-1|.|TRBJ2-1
TGCAGCGTTGTGCGCCCTTTATACAATGAGCAGTTCTTC
CSVVRPLYNEQFF
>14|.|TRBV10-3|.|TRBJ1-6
TGTGCCATCAGTGTAGAGGGTGGAGGGTCACCCCTCCACTTT
CAISVEGGGSPLHF
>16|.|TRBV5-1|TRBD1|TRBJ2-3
TGCGCCAGCAGCTCTAGGGACAGGGCGGTCACAGATACGCAGTATTTT
CASSSRDRAVTDTQYF
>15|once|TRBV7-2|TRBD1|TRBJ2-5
TGTGCCAGCAGCTTTTACACAGGGGGCTTCGAGACCCAGTACTTC
CASSFYTGGFETQYF
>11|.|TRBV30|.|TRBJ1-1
TGTGCCTGGAGTCGTACCTCTGAAGCTTTCTTT
CAWSRTSEAFF
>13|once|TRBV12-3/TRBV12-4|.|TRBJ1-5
TGTGCCAGCAGTTTGAGGGAGGGTCAGCCCCAGCATTTT
CASSLREGQPQHF
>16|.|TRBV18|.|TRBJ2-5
TGTGCCAGCTCACCGGGGGGGCGATTCGGAGAGGAGACCCAGTACTTC
CASSPGGRFGEETQYF
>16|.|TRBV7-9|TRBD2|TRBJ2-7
TGTGCCAGCAGTCCTCCTGCGGGGGACGAAGTGTACGAGCAGTACTTC
CASSPPAGDEVYEQYF
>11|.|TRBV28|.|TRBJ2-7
TGTGCCAGCACCAGGGCCTACGAGCAGTACTTC
CASTRAYEQYF